The T cell receptor (beta chain) described here comes from a study of cytomegalovirus exposure and HLA in healthy donors. Study-level findings and limits: Indistinguishable V segments, including TRBV6-2 and TRBV6-3, were excluded.

The length of the CDR3 is 14 residues. Germline lookup yields CDR1 GTSNPN and CDR2 SVGIG (reference sequence). Trimming at V came to 3 bases and at J to 7 bases, leaving 3 bases not matched to a gene. The PCR employed 60 Vbeta primers together with 13 Jbeta primers. Here immunoSEQ multiplex PCR was the method, and the copy in TCRdb shows in-frame clones only, minus some. Among some 200,000 clones listed, roughly 84% were seen once. With respect to this clone: What it recognizes is unknown.

The sample consisted of PBMCs. V and J are TRBV30 and TRBJ1-6, with TRBD1 matching 10 bases. This receptor was obtained from a girl under three years old in good health and CMV-seronegative. The CDR3 DNA reads TGTGCCTGGAGCCGGGGACAGGGGAATTCACCCCTCCACTTT. Translated, it gives CAWSRGQGNSPLHF.